The 7 T cell receptor beta chains presented below share a single source sample, sequenced in a study of shared clonotypes between healthy human individuals (TCRdb year 2020). The receptor library was made with the immunoSEQ multiplex PCR assay. This is the immuneACCESS table as TCRdb keeps it, with only in-frame sequences that have V and J called. A part of the clones is gone; compared with another copy, unresolved V genes explain less than half, and the rest is unexplained. In this sample the table shows some 2,000,000 clones, 85% to 95% of which occur a single time. The ten largest clonotypes hold roughly 0.13% of the sample. Sequencing input: naive CD4+ T cells sorted from blood. This sample's cell subset or site label indicates: CD45RA+ positively selected. These receptors came from a man aged 18-30 years in good health.

V is TRBV7-2 and J is TRBJ1-2; D may be TRBD1 (6 bases). V was clipped by 5 bases and J by 4 bases, with 17 bases between them. The CDR3 has 15 amino acids. Germline-derived CDR1 and CDR2 are SGHTA and FQGNSA. The CDR3 DNA follows: TGTGCCAGCAGCAATTTCCGGGACACCGCCTATGGCTACACCTTC. Translated, it gives CASSNFRDTAYGYTF.

The chain has TRBV18 and TRBJ2-5, with a weak D call TRBD2 (5 bases). V was cut by 3 bases and J by 2 bases, with 10 bases left in between. Germline CDR1 KGHSH, CDR2 LQKENI. The CDR3 sequence is 14 residues long. The chain's CDR3 is CASSPNGMQETQYF. The CDR3 DNA reads TGTGCCAGCTCACCTAACGGGATGCAAGAGACCCAGTACTTC.

The rearrangement uses TRBV4-1 and TRBJ2-3; TRBD2 matches 7 bases. This CDR3 has 13 residues. CDR1 is MGHRA, CDR2 YSYEKL, per germline. Trimming removed 4 bases from V and 3 bases from J; junction bases left unmatched: 1. CDR3 loop: CASSRGGTDTQYF. In DNA, the CDR3 is TGCGCCAGCAGCCGGGGAGGGACAGATACGCAGTATTTT.

The J gene is TRBJ2-2, the V gene TRBV5-1; 7 bases agree with TRBD1. CDR1 is SGHRS and CDR2 is YFSETQ in the germline V gene. The CDR3 totals 14 residues. V lost 3 bases to trimming and J lost 3 bases; unmatched junction nucleotides: 2. DNA of the CDR3: TGCGCCAGCAGCTCGGGACAGCACACCGGGGAGCTGTTTTTT. Translation: CASSSGQHTGELFF.

This chain links TRBV6-1 with TRBJ2-3, with D hard to call. Trimming stripped 0 bases from V and 7 bases from J, with 5 bases between. CDR1 MNHNS and CDR2 SASEGT come from the germline V gene. CDR3 size: 12 residues. The CDR3 DNA reads TGTGCCAGCAGTGAAGCGGGCAATACGCAGTATTTT. Its translation: CASSEAGNTQYF.

This clone was recorded once. This sample includes further DNA sequences coding for the same CDR3. V gene TRBV5-1 combines with J gene TRBJ1-1; D call uncertain. The ends were cut back, 0 bases at V and 0 bases at J, with 6 bases in the middle. This CDR3 has 14 amino acids. Germline V CDR1 and CDR2: SGHRS, YFSETQ. CDR3 loop: CASSLAALNTEAFF. In DNA form, the CDR3 reads TGCGCCAGCAGCTTGGCCGCACTGAACACTGAAGCTTTCTTT.

Points on this clone: The same CDR3 is also encoded by other DNA sequences in this sample. J is TRBJ1-1 and V is TRBV18; D remains unclear. Trimming cost V 6 bases and J 1 base, with 9 bases left between them. Germline lookup yields CDR1 KGHSH and CDR2 LQKENI. The CDR3 is made up of 13 amino acids. CDR3 coding DNA: TGTGCCAGCTCGGGTCAGCGGAACACTGAAGCTTTCTTT. This sequence encodes CASSGQRNTEAFF.